Only one count was recorded for the clone carrying this TCR beta chain. A much larger clone differs by one base, so this may be a read error. As CD8+CD4-CCR7+CD45RA+ cells, naive CD8 T cells were sorted. The sample belongs to a study of molecular identifiers for immune sequencing clone quantification. TCRdb redid the calling of the PCR reads with MiXCR, one entry per CDR3 protein. The table includes about 320,000 distinct CDR3 sequences, over 20% detected once. The source material was naive CD8+ T cells from blood, with Jurkat cell RNA spiked in. Subset defined: FACS-sorted CD8+CD4-CCR7+CD45RA+ naive T cells. This TCR came from a human donor in good health. Some libraries in this study had Jurkat cell RNA spiked in.

The CDR3 sequence is CASSSILEGQRETQYF. CDR3 sequence (DNA): TGTGCCAGCAGTTCCATCCTTGAGGGACAGCGAGAGACCCAGTACTTC. The chain carries TRBV2 and TRBJ2-5; 7 bases agree with TRBD1. With 5 bases clipped from V and 4 bases from J, the junction kept 13 bases outside the gene matches. Germline CDR1 and CDR2: SNHLY and FYNNEI. The CDR3 runs to 16 residues.